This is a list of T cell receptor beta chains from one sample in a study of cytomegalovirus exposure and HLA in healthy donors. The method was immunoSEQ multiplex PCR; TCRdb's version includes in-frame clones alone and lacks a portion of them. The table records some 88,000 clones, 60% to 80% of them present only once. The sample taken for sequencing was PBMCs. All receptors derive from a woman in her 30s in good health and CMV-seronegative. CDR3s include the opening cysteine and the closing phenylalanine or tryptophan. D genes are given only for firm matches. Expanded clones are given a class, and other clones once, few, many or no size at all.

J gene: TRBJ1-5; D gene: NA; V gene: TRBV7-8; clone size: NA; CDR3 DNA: TGTGCCAGCAGCTTACGGAGGGGTATCCTTAATCAGCCCCAGCATTTT; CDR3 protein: CASSLRRGILNQPQHF
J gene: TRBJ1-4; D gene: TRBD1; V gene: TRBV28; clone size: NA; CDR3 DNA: TGTGCCAGCAGTTTGGACAGGCCAGACGAAAAACTGTTTTTT; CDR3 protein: CASSLDRPDEKLFF
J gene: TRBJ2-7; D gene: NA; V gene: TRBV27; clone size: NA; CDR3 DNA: TGTGCCAGCAGTGGTAGCTCCTACGAGCAGTACTTC; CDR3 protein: CASSGSSYEQYF
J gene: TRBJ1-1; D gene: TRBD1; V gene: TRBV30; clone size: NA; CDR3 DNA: TGTGCCTGGGGGGGACAGGGGATCACTGAAGCTTTCTTT; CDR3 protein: CAWGGQGITEAFF
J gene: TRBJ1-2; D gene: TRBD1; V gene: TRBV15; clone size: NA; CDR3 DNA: TGTGCCACCAGCAGAGCCCTAGGGACAGGGGGCGCAGGCTACACCTTC; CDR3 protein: CATSRALGTGGAGYTF
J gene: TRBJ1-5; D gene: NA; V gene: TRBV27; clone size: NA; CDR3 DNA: TGTGCCAGCAGCTCCCTCCTCAGGGGAACCCAGCCCCAGCATTTT; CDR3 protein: CASSSLLRGTQPQHF
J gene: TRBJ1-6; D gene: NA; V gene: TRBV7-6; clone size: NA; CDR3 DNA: TGTGCCAGCAGCTTAGAGGCAGGTCTGAATTCACCCCTCCACTTT; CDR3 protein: CASSLEAGLNSPLHF
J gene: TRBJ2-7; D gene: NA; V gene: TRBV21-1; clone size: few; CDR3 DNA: TGTGCCAGCAGCGGGGGAGGGACCTCTAGACTAGCGGCCCTCTACGAGCAGTACTTC; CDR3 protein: CASSGGGTSRLAALYEQYF
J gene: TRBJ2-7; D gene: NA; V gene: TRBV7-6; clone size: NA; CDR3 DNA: TGTGCCAGCAGCTTACGGCAGGACACCTACGAGCAGTACTTC; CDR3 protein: CASSLRQDTYEQYF
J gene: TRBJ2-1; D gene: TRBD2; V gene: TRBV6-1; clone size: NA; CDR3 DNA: TGTGCCAGCAGTGACGGGCTAGCGGGGAGCAATGAGCAGTTCTTC; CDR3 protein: CASSDGLAGSNEQFF
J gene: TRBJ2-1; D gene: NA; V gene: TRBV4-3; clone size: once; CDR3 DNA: TGCGCCAGCAGCCCCCGGGCTAGCGTTTACAATGAGCAGTTCTTC; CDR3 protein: CASSPRASVYNEQFF
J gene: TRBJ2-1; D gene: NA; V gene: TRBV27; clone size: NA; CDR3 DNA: TGTGCCAGCAGTACCTCGGTATACTACAATGAGCAGTTCTTC; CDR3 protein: CASSTSVYYNEQFF
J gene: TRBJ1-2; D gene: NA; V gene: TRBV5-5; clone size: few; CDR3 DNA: TGTGCCAGCAGCCCGACTGTTGATGGCTACACCTTC; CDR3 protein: CASSPTVDGYTF
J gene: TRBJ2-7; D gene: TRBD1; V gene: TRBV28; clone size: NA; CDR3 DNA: TGTGCCAGCAGCCTGACAGGGCCCCCCTACGAGCAGTACTTC; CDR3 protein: CASSLTGPPYEQYF
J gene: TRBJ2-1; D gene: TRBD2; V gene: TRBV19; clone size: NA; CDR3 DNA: TGTGCCAGTAGTAAAAAACCGGGACTAGCGAACAATGAGCAGTTCTTC; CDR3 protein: CASSKKPGLANNEQFF
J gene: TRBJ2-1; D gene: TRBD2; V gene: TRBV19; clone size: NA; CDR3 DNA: TGTGCCAGTAGTCTCAGGGGACTAGCGGGAAAAGAAGAGCAGTTCTTC; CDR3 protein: CASSLRGLAGKEEQFF
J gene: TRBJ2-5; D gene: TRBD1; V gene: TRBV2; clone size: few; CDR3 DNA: TGTGCCAGCAGTCGGGACAGCTCCTCGGAGACCCAGTACTTC; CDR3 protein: CASSRDSSSETQYF
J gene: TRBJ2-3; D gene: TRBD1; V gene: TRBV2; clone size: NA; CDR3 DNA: TGTGCCAGGGGACAGGGGGCAGATACGCAGTATTTT; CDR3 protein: CARGQGADTQYF
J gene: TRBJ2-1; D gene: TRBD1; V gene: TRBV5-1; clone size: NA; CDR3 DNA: TGCGCCAGCAATTACCGGGACAGGGTCAATGAGCAGTTCTTC; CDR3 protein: CASNYRDRVNEQFF
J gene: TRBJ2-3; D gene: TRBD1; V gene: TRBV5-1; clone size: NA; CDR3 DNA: TGCGCCAGCAGCCCACAGGGGCTTAGCACAGATACGCAGTATTTT; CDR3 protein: CASSPQGLSTDTQYF
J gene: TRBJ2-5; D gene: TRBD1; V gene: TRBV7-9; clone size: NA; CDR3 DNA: TGTGCCAGCAGCTTAGGGTGGGACAGGGGAGGCGAGACCCAGTACTTC; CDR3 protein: CASSLGWDRGGETQYF
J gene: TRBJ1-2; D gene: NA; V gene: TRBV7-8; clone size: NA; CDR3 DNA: TGTGCCAGCAGCTTAGACAGGCGCTATGTGGGCTACACCTTC; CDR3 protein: CASSLDRRYVGYTF
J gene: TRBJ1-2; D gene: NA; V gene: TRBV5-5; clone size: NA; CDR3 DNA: TGTGCCAGCAGCTTGGACATATCTAACTATGGCTACACCTTC; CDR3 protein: CASSLDISNYGYTF
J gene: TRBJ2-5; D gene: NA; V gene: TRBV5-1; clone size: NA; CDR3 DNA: TGCGCCAGCAGCTTGGTAGCGTCCCAAGAGACCCAGTACTTC; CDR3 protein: CASSLVASQETQYF
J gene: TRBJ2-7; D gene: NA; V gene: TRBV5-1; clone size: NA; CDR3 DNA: TGCGCCAGCAGCTTGGATAGGCACTACTACGAGCAGTACTTC; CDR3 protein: CASSLDRHYYEQYF
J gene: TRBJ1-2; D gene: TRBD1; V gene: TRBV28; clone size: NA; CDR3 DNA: TGTGCCAGCAGTCCCACCCCGACAGGGGGCTTGAGCTCCCGAGGCTACACCTTC; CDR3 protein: CASSPTPTGGLSSRGYTF
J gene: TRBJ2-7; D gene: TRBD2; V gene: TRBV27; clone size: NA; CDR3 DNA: TGTGCCAGCAGCCCTACCCCTAGCGGGGGGTCCCTCGAGCAGTACTTC; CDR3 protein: CASSPTPSGGSLEQYF
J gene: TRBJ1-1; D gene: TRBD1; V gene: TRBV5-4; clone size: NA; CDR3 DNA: TGTGCCAGCAGCTGGGGGACAGTTGAAGCTTTCTTT; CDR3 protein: CASSWGTVEAFF
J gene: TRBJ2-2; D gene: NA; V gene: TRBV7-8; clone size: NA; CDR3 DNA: TGTGCCAGCAGCTTAGTTCGGCTGACACGCCGTAACACCGGGGAGCTGTTTTTT; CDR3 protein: CASSLVRLTRRNTGELFF
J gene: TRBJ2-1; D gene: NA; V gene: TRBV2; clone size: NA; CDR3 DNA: TGTGCCAGCAGTGGAGACAGGTACAATGAGCAGTTCTTC; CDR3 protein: CASSGDRYNEQFF
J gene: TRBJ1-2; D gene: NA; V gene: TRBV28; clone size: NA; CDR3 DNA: TGTGCCAGCAGTTTTAGAGGGGGAGGGTATGGCTACACCTTC; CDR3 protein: CASSFRGGGYGYTF
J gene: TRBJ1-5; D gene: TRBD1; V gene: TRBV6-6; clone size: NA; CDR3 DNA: TGTGCCAGCAGTTACCCCGGGACAGATCAGCCCCAGCATTTT; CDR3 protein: CASSYPGTDQPQHF
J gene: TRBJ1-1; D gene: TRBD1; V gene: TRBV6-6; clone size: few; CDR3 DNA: TGTGCCAGCAGTTACGGACAGGGAGGCGCTGAAGCTTTCTTT; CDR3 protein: CASSYGQGGAEAFF
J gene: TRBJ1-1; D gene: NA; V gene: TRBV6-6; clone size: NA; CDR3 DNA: TGTGCCAGCAGTTACCGGTCGGGAGTTAGCACTGAAGCTTTCTTT; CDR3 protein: CASSYRSGVSTEAFF
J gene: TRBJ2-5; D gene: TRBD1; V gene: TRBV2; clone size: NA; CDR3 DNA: TGTGCCAGCAGAAAACAGGGGGCTGGAGAGACCCAGTACTTC; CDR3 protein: CASRKQGAGETQYF
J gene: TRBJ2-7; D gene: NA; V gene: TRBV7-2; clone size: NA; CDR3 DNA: TGTGCCAGCAGCTTAGCGGTATCAGGGGCTAACTCCTACGAGCAGTACTTC; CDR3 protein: CASSLAVSGANSYEQYF
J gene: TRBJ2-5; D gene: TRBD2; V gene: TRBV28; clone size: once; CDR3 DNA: TGTGCCAGCAGTTTATGGGTTGGGACTAGCGGCCAAGAGACCCAGTACTTC; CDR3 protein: CASSLWVGTSGQETQYF
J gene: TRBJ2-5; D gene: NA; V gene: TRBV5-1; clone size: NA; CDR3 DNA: TGCGCCAGCAGCACATCGGGGTGGAGGGAGACCCAGTACTTC; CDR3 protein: CASSTSGWRETQYF
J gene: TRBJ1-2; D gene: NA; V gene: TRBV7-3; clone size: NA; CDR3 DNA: TGTGCCAGCAGTCCTACAGGGCAAGCTAACTATGGCTACACCTTC; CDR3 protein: CASSPTGQANYGYTF
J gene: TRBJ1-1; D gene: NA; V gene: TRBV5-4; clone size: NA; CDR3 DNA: TGTGCCAGCAGCCCTCGAACGGGGGGCCCCACTGAAGCTTTCTTT; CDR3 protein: CASSPRTGGPTEAFF
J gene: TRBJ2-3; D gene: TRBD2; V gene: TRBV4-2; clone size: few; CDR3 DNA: TGTGCCAGCAGCCAAGCAAGTCTAGCGGGGGGACTGGGCACAGATACGCAGTATTTT; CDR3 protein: CASSQASLAGGLGTDTQYF
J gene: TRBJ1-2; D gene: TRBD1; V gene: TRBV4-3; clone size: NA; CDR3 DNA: TGCGCCAGCAGCCAAGAACCGGGGACAGAGCTGCACTATGGCTACACCTTC; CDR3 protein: CASSQEPGTELHYGYTF
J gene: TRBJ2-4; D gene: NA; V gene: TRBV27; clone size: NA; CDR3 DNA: TGTGCCAGCAGTCCATCGGAGGTCCAAAACATTCAGTACTTC; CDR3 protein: CASSPSEVQNIQYF
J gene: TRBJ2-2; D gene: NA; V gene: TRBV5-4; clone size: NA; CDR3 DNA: TGTGCCAGCAGCTTCGCAGGGAGGTCCGGGGAGCTGTTTTTT; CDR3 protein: CASSFAGRSGELFF
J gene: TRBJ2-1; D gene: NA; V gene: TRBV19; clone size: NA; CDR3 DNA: TGTGCCAGTAGTAGGGGGCAGATGAGGGGACCTTTGTACAATGAGCAGTTCTTC; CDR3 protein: CASSRGQMRGPLYNEQFF
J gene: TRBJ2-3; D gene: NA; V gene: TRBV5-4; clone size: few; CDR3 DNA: TGTGCCAGCAGCTTGGGGCAGTCCAGCACAGATACGCAGTATTTT; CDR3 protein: CASSLGQSSTDTQYF
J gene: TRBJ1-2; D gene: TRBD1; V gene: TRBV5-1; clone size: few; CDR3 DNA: TGCGCCAGCAGCCTCGGACAGGGGTTGGGCTACACCTTC; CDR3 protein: CASSLGQGLGYTF
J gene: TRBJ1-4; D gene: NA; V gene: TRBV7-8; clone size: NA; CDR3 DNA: TGTGCCAGCAGCTTAAATCTTCGCGGGGGGACAACTAATGAAAAACTGTTTTTT; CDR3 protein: CASSLNLRGGTTNEKLFF
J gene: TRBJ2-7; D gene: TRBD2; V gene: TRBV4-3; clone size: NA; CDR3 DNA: TGCGCCAGCAGCCAAGGGTCGGGACTAGTGAACGGAGGCGAGCAGTACTTC; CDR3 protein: CASSQGSGLVNGGEQYF
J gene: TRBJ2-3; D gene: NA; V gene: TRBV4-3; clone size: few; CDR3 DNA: TGCGCCAGCAGCCAGGAGGGAGATACGCAGTATTTT; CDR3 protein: CASSQEGDTQYF
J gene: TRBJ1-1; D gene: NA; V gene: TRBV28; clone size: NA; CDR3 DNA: TGTGCCAGCAGTTTACCCGGGTACCGGGGGGGGATGAACACTGAAGCTTTCTTT; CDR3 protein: CASSLPGYRGGMNTEAFF
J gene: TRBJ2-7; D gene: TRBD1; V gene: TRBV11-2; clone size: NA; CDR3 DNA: TGTGCCAGCAGTCCCTTGAAGGGGGCTTTCTACGAGCAGTACTTC; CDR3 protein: CASSPLKGAFYEQYF
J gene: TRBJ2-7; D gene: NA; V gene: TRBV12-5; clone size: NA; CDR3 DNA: TGTGCTAGTGCCCAAGGGGCGGTCAGCTCCTACGAGCAGTACTTC; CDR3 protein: CASAQGAVSSYEQYF
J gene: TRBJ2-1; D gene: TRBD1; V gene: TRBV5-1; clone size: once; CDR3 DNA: TGCGCCAGCAGCTCCGGGACAGGCTACAATGAGCAGTTCTTC; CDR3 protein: CASSSGTGYNEQFF
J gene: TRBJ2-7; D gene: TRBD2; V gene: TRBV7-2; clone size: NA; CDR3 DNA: TGTGCCAGCAGCTCATCTAGCGGGACGGGAGCTTGGGAGCAGTACTTC; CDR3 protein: CASSSSSGTGAWEQYF